These 27 T cell receptor beta chains came from one sample sequenced in a study of T cell responses to AZD1222 COVID-19 vaccine. Some clones are missing from TCRdb's copy, which holds only in-frame ones; the method was immunoSEQ multiplex PCR. In the table there are some 110,000 clones, 85% to 90% of which are singletons. The material sequenced was peripheral blood, taken on day 0 of AZD1222 vaccination. The receptors come from an adult in good health.

The genes are TRBV19 and TRBJ2-7; no definite D call. With 3 bases removed from V and 3 bases from J, the gap between germline ends came to 9 bases. Germline CDR1 reads LNHDA; CDR2 reads SQIVND (reference sequence). The CDR3 sequence is 13 residues long. CDR3 nucleotides: TGTGCCAGTAGTATGTCAGACGGCTACGAGCAGTACTTC. This codes for CASSMSDGYEQYF.

The rearrangement uses TRBV27 and TRBJ1-6; a possible D gene is TRBD1 (5 bases). V was trimmed by 0 bases and J by 10 bases, leaving 13 bases between them. There are 15 residues in the CDR3. Germline-derived CDR1 and CDR2 are MNHEY and SMNVEV (reference sequence). The CDR3: CASSLSAQGGSPLHF. CDR3 sequence (DNA): TGTGCCAGCAGTTTATCGGCCCAGGGAGGCTCACCCCTCCACTTT.

V and J are TRBV6-4 and TRBJ2-2, with 11 bases fitting TRBD2. With 4 bases clipped from V and 6 bases from J, the junction kept 4 bases outside the gene matches. The germline V gene has CDR1 MRHNA and CDR2 SNTAGT. CDR3 length: 15 amino acids. The CDR3 coding sequence is TGTGCCAGCAGTGCCCTAGCGGGAGGCGCCGGGGAGCTGTTTTTT. It is translated as CASSALAGGAGELFF.

The chain couples TRBV27 to TRBJ2-7, with 11 bases matching TRBD1. The germline V gene has CDR1 MNHEY and CDR2 SMNVEV (reference sequence). The CDR3 covers 15 residues. Trimming at V came to 2 bases and at J to 4 bases, leaving 4 bases not matched to a gene. CDR3: CASSLGTGGGYEQYF. The CDR3 nucleotides are TGTGCCAGCAGTTTAGGGACAGGGGGTGGGTACGAGCAGTACTTC.

This chain connects TRBV9 to TRBJ1-3; D gene ambiguous. V was clipped by 6 bases and J by 1 base, with 2 bases between them. The CDR3 is 11 amino acids. Per the germline V gene, CDR1 is SGDLS and CDR2 is YYNGEE. CDR3 nucleotide sequence: TGTGCCAGCAAGTCTGGAAACACCATATATTTT. Translating it yields CASKSGNTIYF.

The genes are TRBV24-1 and TRBJ1-2; 8 bases align to TRBD1. Germline trimming cut 1 base from V and 4 bases from J; bases unmatched to any gene: 4. Per the germline V gene, CDR1 is KGHDR and CDR2 is SFDVKD. This CDR3 contains 15 residues. DNA for the CDR3: TGTGCCACCAGTGATTTAACCGACAGGGGCTATGGCTACACCTTC. Its translation: CATSDLTDRGYGYTF.

V and J are TRBV5-6 and TRBJ1-1; 7 nucleotides match TRBD1. The trim removed 2 bases at V and 2 bases at J, leaving 3 bases unmatched. CDR1 and CDR2 (germline): SGHDT, YYEEEE. The CDR3 length is 14 residues. DNA of the CDR3: TGTGCCAGCAGCTTTGACAGGGATAACACTGAAGCTTTCTTT. Residues: CASSFDRDNTEAFF.

This clone was observed a single time. The chain employs TRBV9 and TRBJ1-4, with TRBD1 matching 9 bases. The CDR3 contains 16 residues. Germline V gene data show CDR1 as SGDLS and CDR2 as YYNGEE. The V gene end was trimmed by 4 bases and the J gene end by 2 bases; junction bases not matched to a gene: 6. DNA of the CDR3: TGTGCCAGCAGCCTTGGACAGGGGCGGACTAATGAAAAACTGTTTTTT. Translated, it gives CASSLGQGRTNEKLFF. Full variable domain (remainder filled in from reference TRBV9 and TRBJ1-4): DSGVTQTPKHLITATGQRVTLRCSPRSGDLSVYWYQQSLDQGLQFLIQYYNGEERAKGNILERFSAQQFPDLHSELNLSSLELGDSALYFCASSLGQGRTNEKLFFGSGTQLSVL.

This chain uses TRBV28 with TRBJ2-1; the match to TRBD2 covers 13 bases. The CDR3 covers 17 residues. The germline CDR1 and CDR2 sequences are MDHEN and SYDVKM. Trimming cost V 0 bases and J 9 bases; bases outside gene matches: 8. The DNA of the CDR3 is TGTGCCAGCAGTTTATGGAAAACTAGCGGGGGGGCAGGTGAGCAGTTCTTC. It specifies CASSLWKTSGGAGEQFF.

The CDR3 reads CASSLGSQGLTNEKLFF. CDR3 in DNA: TGTGCCAGCAGCTTAGGGTCCCAGGGCCTCACTAATGAAAAACTGTTTTTT. The chain joins TRBV7-9 to TRBJ1-4; possible D gene TRBD1, 5 bases. Germline lookup yields CDR1 SEHNR and CDR2 FQNEAQ (reference sequence). V gave up 1 base and J gave up 2 bases, with 14 bases separating them. The CDR3 sequence is 17 residues long.

This clone has just one count. V gene TRBV4-2 combines with J gene TRBJ2-7; D perhaps matches TRBD2 (5 bases). The CDR3 sequence is 13 residues long. The germline V and J ends were trimmed by 2 bases and 4 bases, with 9 bases remaining between them. Germline V CDR1 and CDR2: LGHNA, YNFKEQ. The DNA for the CDR3 is TGTGCCAGCAGCCAATCAGGACTGTACGAGCAGTACTTC. Protein sequence: CASSQSGLYEQYF.

The chain couples TRBV11-3 to TRBJ2-1, with 8 bases identical to TRBD2. Germline-derived CDR1 and CDR2 are SGHNT and YENEEA. V lost 1 base and J lost 4; bases outside the gene matches: 3. This CDR3 is built from 15 residues. CDR3 nucleotides: TGTGCCAGCAGCTTAGGGTTAGCGGGGTACAATGAGCAGTTCTTC. Translated: CASSLGLAGYNEQFF. The whole variable domain, filled in from reference TRBV11-3 and TRBJ2-1, reads EAGVVQSPRYKIIEKKQPVAFWCNPISGHNTLYWYLQNLGQGPELLIRYENEEAVDDSQLPKDRFSAERLKGVDSTLKIQPAELGDSAVYLCASSLGLAGYNEQFFGPGTRLTVL.

The J gene is TRBJ1-2, the V gene TRBV5-4; 8 nucleotides agree with TRBD1. The CDR3 is 14 residues long. The V gene end was trimmed by 3 bases and the J gene end by 8 bases; junction bases not matched to a gene: 9. Germline assignment: CDR1 SGHNT and CDR2 YYREEE (reference sequence). The CDR3 protein is CASSSIIQGEGYTF. As DNA, the CDR3 is TGTGCCAGCAGCTCAATTATACAGGGGGAAGGCTACACCTTC.

This rearrangement joins TRBV7-2 to TRBJ2-1; D remains ambiguous. The CDR3 contains 16 residues. The V and J ends lost 4 bases and 4 bases respectively, with 17 bases between them. CDR1 SGHTA and CDR2 FQGNSA come from the germline V gene. The CDR3 DNA is TGTGCCAGCAGCTCCCCCCCTATAATGCGTTACAATGAGCAGTTCTTC. Translating it yields CASSSPPIMRYNEQFF.

The chain uses TRBV6-2 or TRBV6-3 and TRBJ1-1; 11 bases match TRBD1. Losses at the gene ends were 0 bases for V and 0 bases for J; bases not matched to a gene: 6. Germline assignment: CDR1 MNHEY and CDR2 SVGEGT. The CDR3 length is 18 residues. This CDR3 reads CASSYSWDRGFMNTEAFF. The DNA of the CDR3 is TGTGCCAGCAGTTACTCGTGGGACAGGGGGTTCATGAACACTGAAGCTTTCTTT.

The chain combines TRBV28 with TRBJ2-7; maybe TRBD1 (7 bases). Germline-derived CDR1 and CDR2 are MDHEN and SYDVKM. Trimming removed 7 bases from V and 5 bases from J, with 9 bases in between. The CDR3 runs to 11 residues. In DNA form, the CDR3 reads TGTGCCAGCACCAGGGGGGACGAGCAGTACTTC. Protein product: CASTRGDEQYF.

This sequence joins TRBV7-9 and TRBJ1-1, with 8 bases lining up with TRBD1. CDR1 is SEHNR and CDR2 is FQNEAQ in the germline V gene (reference sequence). The CDR3 loop spans 15 amino acids. Trimming cost V 5 bases and J 1 base; bases outside gene matches: 6. The CDR3 loop is CASSPQQGENTEAFF. CDR3 sequence (DNA): TGTGCCAGCAGCCCCCAACAGGGGGAGAACACTGAAGCTTTCTTT.

This chain uses TRBV19 with TRBJ1-6, with 9 bases fitting TRBD1. Germline lookup yields CDR1 LNHDA and CDR2 SQIVND (reference sequence). The CDR3 contains 17 residues. V was pared by 1 base and J by 9 bases, with 10 bases of the junction left unmatched. CDR3 residues: CASSIATGGVRSSPLHF. In nucleotides, the CDR3 is TGTGCCAGTAGTATAGCCACAGGGGGCGTTCGGAGTTCACCCCTCCACTTT. Full variable domain (missing parts from reference TRBV19 and TRBJ1-6): DGGITQSPKYLFRKEGQNVTLSCEQNLNHDAMYWYRQDPGQGLRLIYYSQIVNDFQKGDIAEGYSVSREKKESFPLTVTSAQKNPTAFYLCASSIATGGVRSSPLHFGNGTRLTVT.

V is TRBV9 and J is TRBJ1-4, with D tentatively TRBD1 (5 bases). CDR1 is SGDLS, CDR2 YYNGEE, per germline. There are 15 residues in the CDR3. V was clipped by 0 bases and J by 0 bases, with 6 bases between them. This CDR3 reads CASSVGGATNEKLFF. CDR3 nucleotides: TGTGCCAGCAGCGTAGGAGGGGCAACTAATGAAAAACTGTTTTTT.

CDR3 in amino acids: CASSLRQEDTEAFF. In DNA form, the CDR3 reads TGTGCCAGCAGCTTAAGACAGGAGGACACTGAAGCTTTCTTT. The chain combines TRBV5-5 with TRBJ1-1, with a tentative D call TRBD1 (6 bases). This CDR3 has 14 amino acids. Trimming cost V 2 bases and J 3 bases, with 11 bases left between them. Germline V lookup: CDR1 SGHKS, CDR2 YYEKEE (reference sequence). The full variable domain, rest sourced from reference TRBV5-5 and TRBJ1-1, is DAGVTQSPTHLIKTRGQQVTLRCSPISGHKSVSWYQQVLGQGPQFIFQYYEKEERGRGNFPDRFSARQFPNYSSELNVNALLLGDSALYLCASSLRQEDTEAFFGQGTRLTVV.

The V call is TRBV5-1, the J call TRBJ1-2; 8 bases are shared with TRBD1. Germline CDR1 reads SGHRS; CDR2 reads YFSETQ. Trimming removed 1 base from V and 2 bases from J; junction bases left unmatched: 4. This CDR3 has 15 amino acids. The CDR3 DNA sequence: TGCGCCAGCAGCTTGAGGGGGACAGGCAACTATGGCTACACCTTC. Translating gives CASSLRGTGNYGYTF.

The chain uses TRBV21-1 and TRBJ1-2. TRBV21-1 has pseudogene status. The CDR3 consists of 15 residues. The CDR3 DNA follows: TGTGCCAGCAGCTCCTCCAGCTTAGGACGCTATGGCTACACCTTC. Its translation: CASSSSSLGRYGYTF.

The chain recombines TRBV18 with TRBJ2-1; the D is unclear. CDR3 size: 13 residues. Germline CDR1 is KGHSH and CDR2 is LQKENI. V lost 0 bases and J 9 bases, leaving 9 bases between the germline ends. CDR3 residues: CASSPPNSAEQFF. The CDR3, as DNA: TGTGCCAGCTCACCACCGAACTCTGCTGAGCAGTTCTTC. The whole variable domain, remainder taken from reference TRBV18 and TRBJ2-1, is NAGVMQNPRHLVRRRGQEARLRCSPMKGHSHVYWYRQLPEEGLKFMVYLQKENIIDESGMPKERFSAEFPKEGPSILRIQQVVRGDSAAYFCASSPPNSAEQFFGPGTRLTVL.

This clone has just one count. V is TRBV28 and J is TRBJ1-4; 7 bases agree with TRBD1. The trim removed 6 bases at V and 15 bases at J, leaving 13 bases unmatched. This CDR3 comprises 13 residues. CDR1 and CDR2 from the germline V gene are MDHEN and SYDVKM. The CDR3: CASRTDLGTELFF. The CDR3 coding sequence is TGTGCCAGCAGGACTGACCTTGGGACAGAGTTGTTTTTT.

This chain links TRBV29-1 with TRBJ1-5; 7 bases align to TRBD1. The germline V gene has CDR1 SQVTM and CDR2 ANQGSEA. CDR3 length: 17 residues. V trimming: 6 bases; J trimming: 2 bases; junction bases outside the gene matches: 16. This chain's CDR3 is CSVGGRQGQFGNQPQHF. The CDR3 nucleotides are TGCAGCGTGGGGGGACGACAGGGTCAGTTTGGCAATCAGCCCCAGCATTTT.

This chain connects TRBV2 to TRBJ2-7; possible D gene TRBD1, 5 bases. Looked up from germline, CDR1 is SNHLY and CDR2 is FYNNEI. The CDR3 has 15 amino acids. With 1 base removed from V and 1 base from J, the gap between germline ends came to 11 bases. Here the CDR3 reads CASSEGQGSSYEQYF. For the CDR3, the DNA is TGTGCCAGCAGTGAAGGGCAGGGTTCATCCTACGAGCAGTACTTC. The full variable domain, in which reference TRBV2 and TRBJ2-7 provide the parts outside the CDR3, is EPEVTQTPSHQVTQMGQEVILRCVPISNHLYFYWYRQILGQKVEFLVSFYNNEISEKSEIFDDQFSVERPDGSNFTLKIRSTKLEDSAMYFCASSEGQGSSYEQYFGPGTRLTVT.

J is TRBJ2-5 and V is TRBV28; D gene unclear. The CDR3 is 15 amino acids. The V and J ends lost 0 bases and 4 bases respectively, with 12 bases between them. Per the germline V gene, CDR1 is MDHEN and CDR2 is SYDVKM. The CDR3 is CASSLWATGGETQYF. CDR3 DNA: TGTGCCAGCAGTTTATGGGCCACGGGCGGAGAGACCCAGTACTTC. Filled out from reference TRBV28 and TRBJ2-5, the complete variable domain reads DVKVTQSSRYLVKRTGEKVFLECVQDMDHENMFWYRQDPGLGLRLIYFSYDVKMKEKGDIPEGYSVSREKKERFSLILESASTNQTSMYLCASSLWATGGETQYFGPGTRLLVL.